Sequencing of this TCR beta chain was carried out in a study of graft-versus-host responses after intestinal transplantation (TCRdb year 2021). About the investigation overall: Multivisceral, liver-intestinal, or isolated intestinal transplants were received by the recipients. Of the roughly 24 intestinal transplant recipients enrolled in the cohort, one of whom was a retransplant, a few patients without pretransplant specimens were excluded. After intestinal transplantation, graft-versus-host and host-versus-graft alloreactive T cell clones were followed in the graft, circulation and bone marrow using bulk TCR-beta CDR3 sequencing. All recipients received anti-thymocyte globulin induction followed by maintenance tacrolimus and steroids for roughly 3 years. A peak of at least 4% donor T cells among recipient peripheral blood mononuclear cells was the definition used for donor T cell macrochimerism. To identify alloreactive clones, pre-transplant mixed lymphocyte reaction products were sequenced and compared with unstimulated pre-transplant donor and recipient T cells. Samples from a few later patients were sequenced in-house on an Illumina MiSeq with MiXCR processing rather than by the commercial service.

Paper-wide results and their limitations: GvH clones were found in recipient bone marrow, and some of the GvH clones appeared earlier in ileal mucosa or blood, which is consistent with an intestinal mucosal origin. The relatively low number and heterogeneity of intestinal transplant patients limited the conclusions. High GvH to HvG T cell clonal ratios were observed in the allografts of patients with donor T cell macrochimerism. Early after transplant, declines in HvG clones were associated with peak levels of circulating GvH clones.

Library preparation was by the immunoSEQ multiplex PCR assay. High-throughput TCR-beta CDR3 sequencing of genomic DNA from most patients was performed by Adaptive Biotechnologies. Per the original workflow: Adaptive's ImmunoSEQ software supplied the TCR sequencing data for around 19 patients, while MiXCR and VDJtools were used to process a few other patients. Because the origin of CDR3 nucleotide sequences shared between donor and recipient could not be assigned, those sequences were removed. Alloreactive clones required at least 2-fold expansion over unstimulated cells and minimum CFSE-low frequency of 0.002% (template counts) or 0.001% (read counts). Clones were considered mappable if detected in sequenced pre-transplant spleen, lymph node, or MLR CFSE-low populations of the donor or recipient. Cumulative frequency of alloreactive clones was calculated as a percentage of all sequences weighted by copy number. TCRdb obtained this table from immuneACCESS and retained in-frame rearrangements with V and J assigned. These tables miss some clones; where compared with another copy, unresolved V genes account for less than half of the shortfall, and the remainder is unexplained. V, J and clone size derive from that table, while D and trimming were established from the DNA sequence. The sample table holds about 6,400 clones, of which under 90% were seen once. Of the sample, approximately 8% falls within the top ten clones.

Details on this clone: This clone's antigen is unknown. No much larger clone exists at a distance of one base, and base qualities are not known.

Dithiothreitol, EDTA incubations and collagenase D digestion were used to isolate intraepithelial and lamina propria lymphocytes from graft specimens. Bulk TCR-beta sequencing was performed on serial intestinal graft biopsy specimens collected as late as 600 days after transplant. At the junction V is shortened by 4 bases and J by 3 bases; bases outside the gene matches: 13. From cysteine to phenylalanine, the CDR3 is 19 amino acids long. Only CDR3 DNA is held: 57 bases, read in frame from base 1. CDR1 and CDR2, per the germline V gene, are MDHEN and SYDVKM. Recombination linked TRBV28 to TRBJ2-7; TRBD2 matches 15 bases in the middle. Sample: ileum tissue, taken 300 to 310 days after intestinal transplant. The TCR was taken from a human patient who received an intestinal transplant, so some T cells may come from the graft donor. The CDR3 amino acid sequence is: CASSSPRGLAGGPGYEQYF. The nucleotide sequence is given as TGTGCCAGCAGTTCCCCTCGCGGACTAGCGGGAGGGCCGGGCTACGAGCAGTACTTC.